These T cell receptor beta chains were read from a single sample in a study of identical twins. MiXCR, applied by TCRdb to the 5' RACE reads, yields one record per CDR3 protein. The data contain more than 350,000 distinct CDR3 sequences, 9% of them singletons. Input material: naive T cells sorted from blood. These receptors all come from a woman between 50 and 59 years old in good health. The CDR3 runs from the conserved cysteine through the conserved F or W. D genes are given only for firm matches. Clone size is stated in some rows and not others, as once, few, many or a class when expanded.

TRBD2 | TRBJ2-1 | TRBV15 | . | CATSRRLRRLAGINEQFF | TGTGCCACCAGCAGAAGATTAAGGCGGCTAGCGGGCATCAATGAGCAGTTCTTC
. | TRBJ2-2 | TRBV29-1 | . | CSAARGALNTGELFF | TGCAGCGCCGCGAGGGGAGCCCTTAACACCGGGGAGCTGTTTTTT
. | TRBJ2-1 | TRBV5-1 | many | CASSWGGANEQFF | TGCGCCAGCAGCTGGGGGGGGGCCAATGAGCAGTTCTTC
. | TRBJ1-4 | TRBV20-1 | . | CSARGPGLSEKLFF | TGCAGTGCTAGAGGTCCGGGGCTCTCTGAAAAACTGTTTTTT
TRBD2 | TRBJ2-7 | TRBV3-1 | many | CASSQGLADTYEQYF | TGTGCCAGCAGCCAAGGACTAGCGGATACCTACGAGCAGTACTTC
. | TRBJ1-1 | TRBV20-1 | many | CSARGYTEAFF | TGCAGTGCCCGAGGGTACACTGAAGCTTTCTTT
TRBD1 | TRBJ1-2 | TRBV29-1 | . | CSVGRGQSSGGYGYTF | TGCAGCGTTGGGAGGGGACAGTCTAGCGGTGGCTATGGCTACACCTTC
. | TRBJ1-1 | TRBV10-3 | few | CAISDHGSMNTEAFF | TGTGCCATCAGTGATCACGGAAGCATGAACACTGAAGCTTTCTTT
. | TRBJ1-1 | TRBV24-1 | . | CATSDSGEVNTEAFF | TGTGCCACCAGTGATTCAGGGGAGGTGAACACTGAAGCTTTCTTT
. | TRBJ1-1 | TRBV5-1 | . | CASSLGGFEGAFF | TGCGCCAGCAGCCTGGGGGGGTTCGAGGGGGCTTTCTTT
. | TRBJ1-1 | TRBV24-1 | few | CATSDNDILRSEAFF | TGTGCCACCAGTGACAACGACATACTAAGGTCTGAAGCTTTCTTT
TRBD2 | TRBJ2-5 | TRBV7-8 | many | CASSSQGLAGESYF | TGTGCCAGCAGCTCCCAAGGACTAGCGGGAGAGTCGTACTTC
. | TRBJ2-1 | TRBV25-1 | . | CASSENKRLAFF | TGTGCCAGCAGTGAAAACAAGCGGCTGGCGTTCTTC
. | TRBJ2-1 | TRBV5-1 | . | CASSSHINEQFF | TGCGCCAGCAGCTCCCACATCAATGAGCAGTTCTTC